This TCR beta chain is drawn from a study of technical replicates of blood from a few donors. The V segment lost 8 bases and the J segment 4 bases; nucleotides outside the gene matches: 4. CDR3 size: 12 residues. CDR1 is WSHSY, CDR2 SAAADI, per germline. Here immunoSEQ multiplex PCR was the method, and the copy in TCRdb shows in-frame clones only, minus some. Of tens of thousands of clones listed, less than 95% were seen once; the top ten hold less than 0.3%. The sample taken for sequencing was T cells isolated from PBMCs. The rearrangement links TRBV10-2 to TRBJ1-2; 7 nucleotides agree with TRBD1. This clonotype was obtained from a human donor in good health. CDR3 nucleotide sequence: TGCGCCAGCGGACAGGCGGCCTATGGCTACACCTTC. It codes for CASGQAAYGYTF.